These T cell receptor beta chains were read from a single sample in a study of CXCR3-negative and CXCR3-positive naive CD8 T cells. TCRdb processed the 5' RACE reads again and assigns one entry to each CDR3 protein, with no DNA. This table holds around 140,000 distinct CDR3 sequences. Input material: naive CXCR3+ CD8+ T cells from blood. The receptors derive from a human donor in good health. Some clones in this sample may be carry-over from other donors' samples. Both conserved end residues are part of each CDR3. Each record gives: V gene, J gene, CDR3 protein.

TRBV7-8	TRBJ2-5	CASSPLGGGGPETQYF
TRBV29-1	TRBJ1-2	CSVPIGTGNYGYTF
TRBV28	TRBJ1-5	CASNRGNQPQHF
TRBV19	TRBJ2-3	CASSIYGPTDTQYF
TRBV20-1	TRBJ2-7	CSARVSGSYEQYF
TRBV16	TRBJ1-1	CASSHPGMNTEAFF
TRBV29-1	TRBJ2-7	CSVSTSGRQDEQYF
TRBV28	TRBJ2-7	CASSSSGEQYF
TRBV6-2/TRBV6-3	TRBJ2-1	CASSTSGGEQFF
TRBV11-2	TRBJ1-1	CASSLDLRMNTEAFF
TRBV20-1	TRBJ2-5	CSANPGGETQYF
TRBV29-1	TRBJ1-2	CSVRDGGYGYTF
TRBV4-1	TRBJ2-7	CASSHSTGTHEQYF
TRBV11-3	TRBJ2-1	CASSLPGNQGNEQFF
TRBV24-1	TRBJ2-3	CATSDRLAELTDTQYF
TRBV6-6	TRBJ1-1	CASRLLNRNTEAFF
TRBV29-1	TRBJ2-7	CSVELGSGTSYEQYF
TRBV19	TRBJ2-1	CAVLADYNEQFF